These 30 T cell receptor beta chains share one sample of origin, sequenced in a study of Ad26.COV2.S vaccination and SARS-CoV-2 variants (dated by TCRdb to about 2021). The library was made by the immunoSEQ multiplex PCR assay. Here the immuneACCESS table is served through TCRdb, limited to in-frame sequences with V and J called. Missing clones are a known gap in these copies; in checked studies unresolved V genes cover under half, and the rest lacks a known reason. The sample table shows about 350,000 clones, and 90% to 95% are seen once. The leading ten clones occupy 3% to 5% of the sample. In the paper's terms, the time point label means: individuals recovered from natural SARS-CoV-2 infection. The sequenced sample was peripheral blood, obtained after recovery from COVID-19. These receptor sequences come from a human donor who had recovered from COVID-19.

The chain carries TRBV7-2 and TRBJ1-1; TRBD1 might be the D (6 bases). Germline values: CDR1 SGHTA, CDR2 FQGNSA. Between the trimmed V and J ends, which lost 5 bases and 1 base, there was a span of 11 bases. CDR3 length: 14 residues. The CDR3 spells CASSPQGWNTEAFF. CDR3 sequence (DNA): TGTGCCAGCAGCCCCCAGGGGTGGAACACTGAAGCTTTCTTT.

V usage is TRBV9 and J usage is TRBJ2-1; TRBD2 agrees at 9 bases. CDR3 size: 14 residues. V shed 3 bases, J shed 3 bases, and the junction held 1 base outside the gene matches. Germline assignment: CDR1 SGDLS and CDR2 YYNGEE. CDR3: CASSGGGDYNEQFF. In DNA form, the CDR3 reads TGTGCCAGCAGCGGCGGGGGGGACTACAATGAGCAGTTCTTC. Together with reference TRBV9 and TRBJ2-1, the CDR3 gives the full variable domain: DSGVTQTPKHLITATGQRVTLRCSPRSGDLSVYWYQQSLDQGLQFLIQYYNGEERAKGNILERFSAQQFPDLHSELNLSSLELGDSALYFCASSGGGDYNEQFFGPGTRLTVL.

This clone appeared a single time. The chain uses TRBV27 and TRBJ1-6; D gene uncertain. Looked up from germline, CDR1 is MNHEY and CDR2 is SMNVEV (reference sequence). Trimming left V 5 bases short and J 0 bases short, with 8 bases between. This CDR3 has 15 amino acids. CDR3 nucleotides: TGTGCCAGCAGTACCCCGGGCTCCTATAATTCACCCCTCCACTTT. Amino acid sequence: CASSTPGSYNSPLHF.

The J gene is TRBJ1-1, the V gene TRBV27, with a possible D match to TRBD1 (5 bases). With 0 bases removed from V and 7 bases from J, the gap between germline ends came to 12 bases. Looked up from germline, CDR1 is MNHEY and CDR2 is SMNVEV (reference sequence). The CDR3 has 14 amino acids. The CDR3 bases are TGTGCCAGCAGTTTATCGTCCAGGGCGGGTGAAGCTTTCTTT. Amino acid sequence: CASSLSSRAGEAFF.

The V gene is TRBV2, the J gene TRBJ1-1; possible D gene TRBD1, 5 bases. V shed 6 bases and J shed 1 base, with 9 bases lying between them. Looked up from germline, CDR1 is SNHLY and CDR2 is FYNNEI. The CDR3 runs 13 residues. In DNA, the CDR3 is TGTGCCAGCAGAGACAGAGAGAACACTGAAGCTTTCTTT. It specifies CASRDRENTEAFF.

The chain couples TRBV10-3 to TRBJ2-7; possible D gene TRBD2, 5 bases. V gave up 3 bases and J gave up 4 bases, with 13 bases separating them. The CDR3 consists of 14 residues. Looked up from germline, CDR1 is ENHRY and CDR2 is SYGVKD. The chain's CDR3 is CAISDITPGYEQYF. DNA of the CDR3: TGTGCCATCAGTGACATCACGCCGGGGTACGAGCAGTACTTC.

The chain recombines TRBV3-1 (or the pseudogene TRBV3-2) with TRBJ1-1; maybe TRBD1 (6 bases). The CDR3 covers 16 residues. The ends were cut back, 3 bases at V and 3 bases at J, with 17 bases in the middle. Germline lookup yields CDR1 LGHDT and CDR2 YNNKEL (reference sequence). CDR3 residues: CASSQAGAKGYTEAFF. The CDR3 DNA is TGTGCCAGCAGCCAGGCAGGGGCGAAGGGGTACACTGAAGCTTTCTTT.

V and J are TRBV3-1 (or the pseudogene TRBV3-2) and TRBJ2-2; TRBD2 agrees at 11 bases. Germline CDR1 and CDR2: LGHDT and YNNKEL (reference sequence). The CDR3 sequence is 18 residues long. V trimming: 7 bases; J trimming: 3 bases; junction bases outside the gene matches: 13. Here the CDR3 DNA reads TGTGCCAGCACTCGGCTAGCGGGGGGTGGAATATACACCGGGGAGCTGTTTTTT. Protein sequence: CASTRLAGGGIYTGELFF.

V is TRBV15 and J is TRBJ1-5; 10 bases match TRBD1. V lost 5 bases and J lost 4; bases outside the gene matches: 11. The V gene's germline CDR1 is LNHNV and CDR2 YYDKDF (reference sequence). This CDR3 has 17 residues. CDR3 protein: CATSGTGDLWGNQPQHF. CDR3 in DNA: TGTGCCACCAGCGGGACAGGGGATTTATGGGGTAATCAGCCCCAGCATTTT.

The chain links TRBV5-1 to TRBJ1-1; unclear D gene. Trimming stripped 2 bases from V and 1 base from J, with 12 bases between. Germline V gives CDR1 SGHRS, CDR2 YFSETQ. This CDR3 contains 15 residues. The CDR3 loop is CASSFSQQKNTEAFF. Here the CDR3 DNA reads TGCGCCAGCAGCTTTAGCCAACAGAAGAACACTGAAGCTTTCTTT.

The chain couples TRBV11-2 to TRBJ2-2, with a tentative D call TRBD1 (5 bases). The V gene lost 6 bases and the J gene lost 3 bases, with 23 bases spanning the gap. Germline V CDR1 and CDR2: SGHAT, FQNNGV. There are 18 residues in the CDR3. The CDR3 bases are TGTGCCAGCAGTTCTCCCCCAAGGGGTGGAGTTTACACCGGGGAGCTGTTTTTT. Residues: CASSSPPRGGVYTGELFF.

The gene calls are TRBV7-2 and TRBJ1-2; perhaps TRBD1 as D (5 bases). The CDR3 has 16 amino acids. Deletions cut 1 base from V and 5 bases from J, with 17 bases between. Germline loops: CDR1 SGHTA, CDR2 FQGNSA. This chain's CDR3 is CASSLDTGGTRYGYTF. The CDR3, as DNA: TGTGCCAGCAGCTTAGACACGGGTGGGACCAGATATGGCTACACCTTC.

The V call is TRBV6-1, the J call TRBJ1-2, with D possibly being TRBD1 (5 bases). CDR3 length equals 15 residues. V was pared by 3 bases and J by 4 bases, with 15 bases between. The germline V gene has CDR1 MNHNS and CDR2 SASEGT. The CDR3 nucleotides read TGTGCCAGCAGTGAGGGGACCGCGAATTCCTATGGCTACACCTTC. Translation: CASSEGTANSYGYTF.

The chain employs TRBV9 and TRBJ2-3; D is possibly TRBD2 (6 bases). Germline CDR1 is SGDLS and CDR2 is YYNGEE. V was trimmed by 4 bases and J by 2 bases, leaving 14 bases between them. CDR3 size: 15 residues. The CDR3 nucleotides read TGTGCCAGCAGCCCAGGGACTTCAGCCACAGATACGCAGTATTTT. Translation gives CASSPGTSATDTQYF.

The chain is built from TRBV7-8 and TRBJ1-1; the D is unclear. V lost 2 bases, J lost 1 base, and 11 bases lay in between. The CDR3 sequence is 15 residues long. The V gene's germline CDR1 is SGHVS and CDR2 FQNEAQ. The CDR3 is CASSLYRKENTEAFF. The CDR3 DNA sequence: TGTGCCAGCAGCTTATATAGGAAGGAGAACACTGAAGCTTTCTTT.

DNA for the CDR3: TGTGCCAGCAAGACCAGTAGGAACACCGGGGAGCTGTTTTTT. This encodes CASKTSRNTGELFF. This rearrangement joins TRBV27 to TRBJ2-2; D ambiguous. CDR3 length: 14 residues. Germline loops: CDR1 MNHEY, CDR2 SMNVEV (reference sequence). V gave up 7 bases and J gave up 1 base, with 10 bases separating them.

The chain combines TRBV6-2 or TRBV6-3 with TRBJ2-1; D may be TRBD1 or TRBD2 (5 bases each). Germline V gene data show CDR1 as MNHEY and CDR2 as SVGEGT. Trimming took off 6 bases at V and 6 bases at J, with 15 bases between the two ends. The CDR3 sequence is 14 residues long. The CDR3 loop is CASSKGDPGNEQFF. The CDR3 nucleotides are TGTGCCAGCAGCAAAGGGGACCCGGGCAATGAGCAGTTCTTC.

The chain has TRBV27 and TRBJ2-1; D is possibly TRBD2 (5 bases). The CDR3 is made up of 14 amino acids. V was clipped by 5 bases and J by 6 bases, with 14 bases between them. Germline CDR1 is MNHEY and CDR2 is SMNVEV (reference sequence). The CDR3 spells CASSQVLGSNEQFF. For the CDR3, the DNA is TGTGCCAGCAGTCAGGTTCTGGGGAGCAATGAGCAGTTCTTC.

The chain is built from TRBV6-6 and TRBJ1-2, with D tentatively TRBD1 (6 bases). The CDR3 has 11 residues. CDR1 MNHNY and CDR2 SVGAGI come from the germline V gene (reference sequence). The V end was cut by 0 bases, the J end by 13 bases, with 9 bases between. CDR3 in amino acids: CASSYSNRVTF. The CDR3 DNA follows: TGTGCCAGCAGTTACTCAAACAGGGTCACCTTC.

This rearrangement joins TRBV6-5 to TRBJ1-2; tentative D call: TRBD1 (6 bases). CDR1 MNHEY and CDR2 SVGAGI come from the germline V gene. The CDR3 totals 14 residues. The V gene lost 6 bases and the J gene lost 8 bases, with 19 bases spanning the gap. CDR3 residues: CASSPPGGALGYTF. The CDR3 region has the DNA TGTGCCAGCAGCCCCCCTGGGGGGGCCCTAGGCTACACCTTC.

V usage is TRBV7-9 and J usage is TRBJ1-2; D gene uncertain. Germline values: CDR1 SEHNR, CDR2 FQNEAQ (reference sequence). The CDR3 has 13 amino acids. V was trimmed by 5 bases and J by 3 bases, leaving 10 bases between them. The CDR3 DNA is TGTGCCAGCAGCCCCGGAAGGGACTATGGCTACACCTTC. This sequence encodes CASSPGRDYGYTF.

This clone has only one observation. The V call is TRBV19, the J call TRBJ1-5; a weak D match, TRBD1 (5 bases). This CDR3 spans 16 amino acids. The V end lost 7 bases, the J end lost 7 bases, and 23 bases lay between the germline ends. CDR1 LNHDA and CDR2 SQIVND come from the germline V gene (reference sequence). CDR3 sequence: CASTPRDGSLPQPQHF. In DNA, the CDR3 is TGTGCCAGTACTCCCCGGGACGGATCCCTCCCCCAGCCCCAGCATTTT.

A single count supports this clone. The chain recombines TRBV24-1 with TRBJ1-5; TRBD1 is a possible D gene (6 bases). The CDR3 spans 13 residues. Trimming took 9 bases from V and 5 from J, leaving 13 bases between them. Germline assignment: CDR1 KGHDR and CDR2 SFDVKD. The CDR3: CATSPGEDQPQHF. CDR3 sequence (DNA): TGTGCCACCTCGCCAGGGGAGGATCAGCCCCAGCATTTT.

The chain links TRBV15 to TRBJ2-1; D is ambiguous. The CDR3 runs to 13 residues. V was cut by 5 bases and J by 4 bases, with 9 bases left in between. Germline-derived CDR1 and CDR2 are LNHNV and YYDKDF (reference sequence). CDR3 protein: CATSPDLYNEQFF. The CDR3 bases are TGTGCCACCAGCCCTGACTTGTACAATGAGCAGTTCTTC. Together with reference TRBV15 and TRBJ2-1, the CDR3 gives the full variable domain: DAMVIQNPRYQVTQFGKPVTLSCSQTLNHNVMYWYQQKSSQAPKLLFHYYDKDFNNEADTPDNFQSRRPNTSFCFLDIRSPGLGDTAMYLCATSPDLYNEQFFGPGTRLTVL.

V is TRBV27 and J is TRBJ2-5, with D perhaps TRBD2 (5 bases). The ends were cut back, 6 bases at V and 2 bases at J, with 16 bases in the middle. CDR3 length: 15 amino acids. Per the germline V gene, CDR1 is MNHEY and CDR2 is SMNVEV (reference sequence). The CDR3 reads CASRSEGAGQETQYF. The CDR3 DNA follows: TGTGCCAGCAGATCAGAGGGTGCCGGGCAAGAGACCCAGTACTTC.

This rearrangement joins TRBV15 to TRBJ2-7; 9 positions match TRBD1. Germline V CDR1 and CDR2: LNHNV, YYDKDF (reference sequence). The CDR3 sequence is 13 residues long. Trimming cost V 7 bases and J 6 bases; bases outside gene matches: 7. CDR3 sequence (DNA): TGTGCCACCACGAGGGACAGGGCCGGCGAGCAGTACTTC. Residues: CATTRDRAGEQYF.

This clone appeared once. This chain links TRBV10-3 with TRBJ1-1; 9 positions match TRBD1. Germline lookup yields CDR1 ENHRY and CDR2 SYGVKD. With V trimmed by 0 bases and J by 6 bases, 11 bases remained unmatched. The CDR3 spans 17 residues. The CDR3 is CAISESLTGTGPSEAFF. CDR3 coding DNA: TGTGCCATCAGTGAGTCACTGACCGGGACAGGGCCGTCTGAAGCTTTCTTT.

The J gene is TRBJ1-3, the V gene TRBV6-5; D is unresolved. The germline gives CDR1 MNHEY, CDR2 SVGAGI. The CDR3 runs 12 residues. The V end lost 6 bases, the J end lost 8 bases, and 11 bases lay between the germline ends. Written as DNA, the CDR3 is TGTGCCAGCAGAAACAGTCGGGACACCATATATTTT. Amino acid sequence: CASRNSRDTIYF.

This clone showed up just once. Here the CDR3 reads CAISGQYYEQYF. The CDR3 DNA sequence: TGTGCCATCAGTGGACAATACTACGAGCAGTACTTC. This chain joins TRBV10-3 and TRBJ2-7; no clear D gene. The CDR3 is 12 residues long. The germline V gene encodes CDR1 ENHRY and CDR2 SYGVKD. Between the trimmed V and J ends, which lost 4 bases and 3 bases, there was a span of 7 bases.

The gene calls are TRBV15 and TRBJ1-2; D might be TRBD1 (6 bases). The CDR3 spans 17 residues. Trimming cost V 5 bases and J 8 bases, with 27 bases left between them. Germline-derived CDR1 and CDR2 are LNHNV and YYDKDF (reference sequence). The CDR3 coding sequence is TGTGCCACCAGCTCCAAGGCGGGGGGCGGAAGGTTTGGGGGCTACACCTTC. This encodes CATSSKAGGGRFGGYTF.